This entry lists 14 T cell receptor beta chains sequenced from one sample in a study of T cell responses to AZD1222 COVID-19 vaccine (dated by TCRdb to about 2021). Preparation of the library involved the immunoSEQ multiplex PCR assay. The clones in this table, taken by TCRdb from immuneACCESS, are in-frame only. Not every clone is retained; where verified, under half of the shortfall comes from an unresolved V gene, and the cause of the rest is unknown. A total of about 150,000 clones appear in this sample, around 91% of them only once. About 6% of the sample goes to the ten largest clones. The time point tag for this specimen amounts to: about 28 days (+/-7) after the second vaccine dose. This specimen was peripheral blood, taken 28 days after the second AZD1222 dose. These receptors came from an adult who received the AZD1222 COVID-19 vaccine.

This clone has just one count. This CDR3 is CSVEGDMGAYGYTF. The CDR3 DNA reads TGCAGCGTTGAAGGGGATATGGGGGCCTATGGCTACACCTTC. The chain joins TRBV29-1 to TRBJ1-2, with D maybe TRBD1 (6 bases). CDR1 SQVTM and CDR2 ANQGSEA come from the germline V gene. This CDR3 comprises 14 residues. Trimming removed 1 base at V and 4 bases at J, with 13 bases between.

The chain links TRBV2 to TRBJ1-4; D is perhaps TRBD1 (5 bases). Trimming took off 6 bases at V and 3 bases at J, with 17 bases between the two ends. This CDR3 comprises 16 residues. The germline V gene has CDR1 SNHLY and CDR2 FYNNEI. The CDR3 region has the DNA TGTGCCAGCAGCCGAGCCCACGGGACGGCTAATGAAAAACTGTTTTTT. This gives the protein CASSRAHGTANEKLFF. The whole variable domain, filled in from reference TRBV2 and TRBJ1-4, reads EPEVTQTPSHQVTQMGQEVILRCVPISNHLYFYWYRQILGQKVEFLVSFYNNEISEKSEIFDDQFSVERPDGSNFTLKIRSTKLEDSAMYFCASSRAHGTANEKLFFGSGTQLSVL.

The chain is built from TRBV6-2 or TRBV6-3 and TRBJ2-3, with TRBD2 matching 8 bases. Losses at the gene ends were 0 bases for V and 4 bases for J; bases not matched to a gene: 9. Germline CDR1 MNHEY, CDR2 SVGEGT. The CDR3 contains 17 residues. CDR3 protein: CASSYSRAGGSPDTQYF. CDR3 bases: TGTGCCAGCAGTTACTCGAGGGCGGGGGGCTCCCCAGATACGCAGTATTTT.

The chain's CDR3 is CASSLSLREYEQYF. The DNA of the CDR3 is TGTGCCAGCAGTTTATCGCTCAGGGAATACGAGCAGTACTTC. This sequence joins TRBV27 and TRBJ2-7; a possible D gene is TRBD1 (5 bases). The CDR3 extends over 14 amino acids. Trimming took 0 bases from V and 4 from J, leaving 10 bases between them. Germline loops: CDR1 MNHEY, CDR2 SMNVEV (reference sequence).

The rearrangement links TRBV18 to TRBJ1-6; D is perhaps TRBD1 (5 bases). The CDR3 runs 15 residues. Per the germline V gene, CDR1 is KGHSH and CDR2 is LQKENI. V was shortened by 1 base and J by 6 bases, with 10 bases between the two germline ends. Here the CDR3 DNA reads TGTGCCAGCTCACCACTTGAGCAGGGTAATTCACCCCTCCACTTT. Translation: CASSPLEQGNSPLHF.

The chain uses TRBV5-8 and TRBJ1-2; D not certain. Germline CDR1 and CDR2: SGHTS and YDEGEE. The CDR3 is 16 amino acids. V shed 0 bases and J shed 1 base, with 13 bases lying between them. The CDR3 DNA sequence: TGTGCCAGCAGCTTGGGGGCAGGTGGAATTAACTATGGCTACACCTTC. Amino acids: CASSLGAGGINYGYTF.

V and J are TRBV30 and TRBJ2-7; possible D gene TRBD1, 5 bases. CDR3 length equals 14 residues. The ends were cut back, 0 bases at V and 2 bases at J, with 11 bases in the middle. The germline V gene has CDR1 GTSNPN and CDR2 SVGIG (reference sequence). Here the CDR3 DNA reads TGTGCCTGGAGTGTAAAAGGGGCGACCTACGAGCAGTACTTC. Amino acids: CAWSVKGATYEQYF.

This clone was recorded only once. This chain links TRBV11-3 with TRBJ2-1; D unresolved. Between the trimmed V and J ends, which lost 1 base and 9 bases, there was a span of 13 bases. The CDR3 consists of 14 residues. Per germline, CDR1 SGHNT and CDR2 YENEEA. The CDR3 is CASSLGLPPIEQFF. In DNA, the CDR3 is TGTGCCAGCAGCTTAGGGCTCCCCCCCATTGAGCAGTTCTTC.

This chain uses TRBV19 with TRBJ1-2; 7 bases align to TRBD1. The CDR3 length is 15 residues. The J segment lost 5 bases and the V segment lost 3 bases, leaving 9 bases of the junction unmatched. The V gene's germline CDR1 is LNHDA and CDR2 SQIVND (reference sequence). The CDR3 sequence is CASSIGNRGVYGYTF. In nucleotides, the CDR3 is TGTGCCAGTAGTATTGGTAACAGGGGTGTTTATGGCTACACCTTC.

CDR3 loop: CASSAGSPALVQYF. The CDR3 DNA reads TGTGCCAGCAGCGCAGGGAGTCCTGCTCTAGTTCAGTACTTC. V and J are TRBV11-2 and TRBJ2-4; either TRBD1 or TRBD2 may fit D (5 bases each). Per germline, CDR1 SGHAT and CDR2 FQNNGV. The CDR3 runs to 14 residues. V lost 5 bases and J lost 11, with 19 bases in between.

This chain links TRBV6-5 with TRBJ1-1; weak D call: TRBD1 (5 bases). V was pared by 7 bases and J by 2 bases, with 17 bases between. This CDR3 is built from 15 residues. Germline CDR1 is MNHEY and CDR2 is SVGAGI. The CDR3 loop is CASILTARGNTEAFF. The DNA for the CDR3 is TGTGCCAGCATCCTCACAGCTCGGGGCAACACTGAAGCTTTCTTT.

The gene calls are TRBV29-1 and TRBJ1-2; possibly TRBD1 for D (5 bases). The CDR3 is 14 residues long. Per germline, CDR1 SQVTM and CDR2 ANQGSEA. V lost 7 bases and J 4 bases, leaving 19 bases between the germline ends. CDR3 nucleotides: TGCAGCGCCATGTTGGGGACCCTCGGCTATGGCTACACCTTC. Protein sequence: CSAMLGTLGYGYTF.

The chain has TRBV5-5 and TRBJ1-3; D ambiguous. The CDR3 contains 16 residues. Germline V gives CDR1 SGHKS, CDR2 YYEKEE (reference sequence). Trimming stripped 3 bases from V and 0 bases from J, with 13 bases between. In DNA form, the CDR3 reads TGTGCCAGCAGCTCCGCTCCCGGGAGCTCTGGAAACACCATATATTTT. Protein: CASSSAPGSSGNTIYF. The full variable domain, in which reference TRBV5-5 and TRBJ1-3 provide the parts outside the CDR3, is DAGVTQSPTHLIKTRGQQVTLRCSPISGHKSVSWYQQVLGQGPQFIFQYYEKEERGRGNFPDRFSARQFPNYSSELNVNALLLGDSALYLCASSSAPGSSGNTIYFGEGSWLTVV.

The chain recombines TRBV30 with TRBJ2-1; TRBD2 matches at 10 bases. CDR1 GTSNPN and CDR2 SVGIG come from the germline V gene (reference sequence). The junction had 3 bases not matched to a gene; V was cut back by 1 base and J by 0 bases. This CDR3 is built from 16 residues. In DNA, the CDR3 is TGTGCCTGGAGTGGGACTAGCGGAAGCTCCTACAATGAGCAGTTCTTC. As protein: CAWSGTSGSSYNEQFF.